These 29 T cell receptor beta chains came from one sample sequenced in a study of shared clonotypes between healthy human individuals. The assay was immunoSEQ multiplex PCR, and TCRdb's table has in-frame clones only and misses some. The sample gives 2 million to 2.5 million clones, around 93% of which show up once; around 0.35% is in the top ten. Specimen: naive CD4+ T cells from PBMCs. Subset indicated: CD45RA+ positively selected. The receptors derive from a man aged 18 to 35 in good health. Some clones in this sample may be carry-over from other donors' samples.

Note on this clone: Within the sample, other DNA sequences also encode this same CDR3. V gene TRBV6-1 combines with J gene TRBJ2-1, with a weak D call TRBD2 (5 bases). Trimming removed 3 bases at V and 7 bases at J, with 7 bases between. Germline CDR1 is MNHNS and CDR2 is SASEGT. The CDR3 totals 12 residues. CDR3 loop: CASSDRGNEQFF. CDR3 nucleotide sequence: TGTGCCAGCAGTGATCGGGGAAATGAGCAGTTCTTC.

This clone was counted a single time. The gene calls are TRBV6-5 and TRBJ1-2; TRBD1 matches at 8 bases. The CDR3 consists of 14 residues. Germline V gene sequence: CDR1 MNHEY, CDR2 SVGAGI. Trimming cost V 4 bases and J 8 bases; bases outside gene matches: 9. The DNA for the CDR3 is TGTGCCAGCAGTTTCCAGACAGGGGCGTGGGGCTACACCTTC. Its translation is CASSFQTGAWGYTF.

CDR3 in DNA: TGTGCCAGCAGGAGGACAGGAGGCCAGACCCAGTACTTC. As protein: CASRRTGGQTQYF. The rearrangement links TRBV2 to TRBJ2-5; TRBD1 aligns across 7 bases. Germline CDR1 and CDR2: SNHLY and FYNNEI. V lost 6 bases to trimming and J lost 6 bases; unmatched junction nucleotides: 7. This CDR3 spans 13 amino acids. The full variable domain, in which reference TRBV2 and TRBJ2-5 provide the parts outside the CDR3, is EPEVTQTPSHQVTQMGQEVILRCVPISNHLYFYWYRQILGQKVEFLVSFYNNEISEKSEIFDDQFSVERPDGSNFTLKIRSTKLEDSAMYFCASRRTGGQTQYFGPGTRLLVL.

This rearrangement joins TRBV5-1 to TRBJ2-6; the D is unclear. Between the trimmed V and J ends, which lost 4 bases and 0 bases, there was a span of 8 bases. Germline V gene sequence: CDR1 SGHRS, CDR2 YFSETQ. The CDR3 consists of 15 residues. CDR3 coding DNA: TGCGCCAGCAGCCCCGACCTCTCTGGGGCCAACGTCCTGACTTTC. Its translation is CASSPDLSGANVLTF.

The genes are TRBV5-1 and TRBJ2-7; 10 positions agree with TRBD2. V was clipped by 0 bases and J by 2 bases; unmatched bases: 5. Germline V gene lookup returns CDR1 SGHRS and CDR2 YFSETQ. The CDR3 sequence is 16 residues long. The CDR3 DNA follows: TGCGCCAGCAGCTTGGGCATCAGCGGGAGGGCCTACGAGCAGTACTTC. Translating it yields CASSLGISGRAYEQYF.

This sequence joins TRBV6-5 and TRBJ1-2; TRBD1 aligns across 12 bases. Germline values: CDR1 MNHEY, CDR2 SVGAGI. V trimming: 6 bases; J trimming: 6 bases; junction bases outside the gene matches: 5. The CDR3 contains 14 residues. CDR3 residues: CASRRGQGANGYTF. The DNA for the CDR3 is TGTGCCAGCAGGCGGGGACAGGGGGCTAATGGCTACACCTTC.

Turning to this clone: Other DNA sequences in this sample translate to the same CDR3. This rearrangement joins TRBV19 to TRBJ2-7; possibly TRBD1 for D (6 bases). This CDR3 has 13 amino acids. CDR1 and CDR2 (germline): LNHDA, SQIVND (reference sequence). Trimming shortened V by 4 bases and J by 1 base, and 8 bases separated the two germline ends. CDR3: CASSKQGSYEQYF. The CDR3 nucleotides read TGTGCCAGTAGTAAACAGGGATCCTACGAGCAGTACTTC.

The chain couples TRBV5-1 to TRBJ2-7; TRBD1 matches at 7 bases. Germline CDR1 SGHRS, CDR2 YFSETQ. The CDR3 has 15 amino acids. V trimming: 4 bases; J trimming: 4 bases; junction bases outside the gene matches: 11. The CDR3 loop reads CASSPITGQRYEQYF. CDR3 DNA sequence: TGCGCCAGCAGCCCAATTACGGGACAGAGATACGAGCAGTACTTC.

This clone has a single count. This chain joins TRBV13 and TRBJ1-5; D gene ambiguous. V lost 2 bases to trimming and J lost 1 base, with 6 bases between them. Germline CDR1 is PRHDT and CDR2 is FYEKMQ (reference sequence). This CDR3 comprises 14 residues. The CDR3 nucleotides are TGTGCCAGCAGCTTAAAGTTAAGCAATCAGCCCCAGCATTTT. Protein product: CASSLKLSNQPQHF.

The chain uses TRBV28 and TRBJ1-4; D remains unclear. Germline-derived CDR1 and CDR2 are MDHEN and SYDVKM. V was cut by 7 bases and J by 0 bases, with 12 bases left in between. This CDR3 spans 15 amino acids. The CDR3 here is CASKESAATNEKLFF. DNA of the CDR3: TGTGCCAGCAAGGAGTCGGCTGCAACTAATGAAAAACTGTTTTTT.

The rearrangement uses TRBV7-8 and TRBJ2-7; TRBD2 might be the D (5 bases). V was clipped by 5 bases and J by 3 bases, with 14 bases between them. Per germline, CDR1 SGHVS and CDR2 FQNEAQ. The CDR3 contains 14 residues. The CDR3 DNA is TGTGCCAGCAGCCGAGGGATCGGCGGCTACGAGCAGTACTTC. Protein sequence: CASSRGIGGYEQYF.

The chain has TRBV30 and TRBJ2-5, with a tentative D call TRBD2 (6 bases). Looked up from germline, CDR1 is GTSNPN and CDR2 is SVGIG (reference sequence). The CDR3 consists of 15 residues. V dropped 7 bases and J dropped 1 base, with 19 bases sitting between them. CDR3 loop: CASLGTGAIQETQYF. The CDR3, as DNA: TGTGCCTCCCTCGGGACTGGCGCCATCCAAGAGACCCAGTACTTC.

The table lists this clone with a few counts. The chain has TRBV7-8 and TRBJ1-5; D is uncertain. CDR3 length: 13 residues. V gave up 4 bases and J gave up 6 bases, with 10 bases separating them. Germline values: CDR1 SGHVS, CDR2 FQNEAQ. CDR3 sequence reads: CASSSPGAQPQHF. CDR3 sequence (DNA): TGTGCCAGCAGCTCACCGGGAGCTCAGCCCCAGCATTTT.

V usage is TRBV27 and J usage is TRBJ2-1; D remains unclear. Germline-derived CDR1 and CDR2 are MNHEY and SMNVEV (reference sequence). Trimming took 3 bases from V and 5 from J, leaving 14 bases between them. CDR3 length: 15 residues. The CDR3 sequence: CASSFLARPNNEQFF. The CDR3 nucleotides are TGTGCCAGCAGTTTCCTGGCTCGGCCCAACAATGAGCAGTTCTTC.

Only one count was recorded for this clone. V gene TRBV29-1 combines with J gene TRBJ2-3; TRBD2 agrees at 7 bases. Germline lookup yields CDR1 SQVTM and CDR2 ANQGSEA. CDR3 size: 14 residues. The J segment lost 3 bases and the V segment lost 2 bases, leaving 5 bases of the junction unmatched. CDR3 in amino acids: CSVESGRGTDTQYF. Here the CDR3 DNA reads TGCAGCGTTGAAAGTGGGAGGGGAACAGATACGCAGTATTTT.

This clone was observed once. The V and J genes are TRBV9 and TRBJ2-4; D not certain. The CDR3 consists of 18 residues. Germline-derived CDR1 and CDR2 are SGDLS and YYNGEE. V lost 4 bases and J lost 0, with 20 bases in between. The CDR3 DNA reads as TGTGCCAGCAGCCGAGCTGGGTCATCCTCCCCAGCCAAAAACATTCAGTACTTC. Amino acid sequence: CASSRAGSSSPAKNIQYF.

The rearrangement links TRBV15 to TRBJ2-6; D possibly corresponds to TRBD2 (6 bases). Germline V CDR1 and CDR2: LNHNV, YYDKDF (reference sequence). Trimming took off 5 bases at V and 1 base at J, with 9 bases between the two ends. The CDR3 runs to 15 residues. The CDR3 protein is CATSPRGSGANVLTF. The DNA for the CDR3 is TGTGCCACCAGCCCTCGGGGGTCTGGGGCCAACGTCCTGACTTTC.

The CDR3: CASSLLVATQETQYF. The CDR3 coding sequence is TGCGCCAGCAGCTTATTGGTAGCGACCCAAGAGACCCAGTACTTC. The chain joins TRBV5-1 to TRBJ2-5, with D possibly matching TRBD2 (5 bases). Trimming took 2 bases from V and 1 from J, leaving 12 bases between them. CDR3 size: 15 residues. The germline V gene encodes CDR1 SGHRS and CDR2 YFSETQ.

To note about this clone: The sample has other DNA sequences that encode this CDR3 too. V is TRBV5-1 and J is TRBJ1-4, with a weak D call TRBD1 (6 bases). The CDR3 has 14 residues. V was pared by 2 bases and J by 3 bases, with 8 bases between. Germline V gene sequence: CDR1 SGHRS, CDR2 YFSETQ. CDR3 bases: TGCGCCAGCAGCTTACAGGGACCTAATGAAAAACTGTTTTTT. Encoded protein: CASSLQGPNEKLFF.

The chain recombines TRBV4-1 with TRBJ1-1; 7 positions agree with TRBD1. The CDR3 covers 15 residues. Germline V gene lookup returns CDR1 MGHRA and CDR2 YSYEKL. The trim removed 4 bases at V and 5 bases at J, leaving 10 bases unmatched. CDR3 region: CASSPIVRGRTEAFF. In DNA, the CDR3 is TGCGCCAGCAGCCCCATAGTCAGGGGGAGGACTGAAGCTTTCTTT.

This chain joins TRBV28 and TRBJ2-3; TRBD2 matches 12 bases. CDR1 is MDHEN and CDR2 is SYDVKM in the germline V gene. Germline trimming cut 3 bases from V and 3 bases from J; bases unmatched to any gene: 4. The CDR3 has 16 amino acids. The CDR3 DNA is TGTGCCAGCAGTTTGGTCACTAGCGGGAGGACAGATACGCAGTATTTT. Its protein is CASSLVTSGRTDTQYF.

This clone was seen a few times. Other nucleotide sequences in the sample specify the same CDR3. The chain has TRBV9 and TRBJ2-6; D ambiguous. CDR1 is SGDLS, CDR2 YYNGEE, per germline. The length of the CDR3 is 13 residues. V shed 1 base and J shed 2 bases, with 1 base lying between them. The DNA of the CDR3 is TGTGCCAGCAGCGTAACTGGGGCCAACGTCCTGACTTTC. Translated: CASSVTGANVLTF.

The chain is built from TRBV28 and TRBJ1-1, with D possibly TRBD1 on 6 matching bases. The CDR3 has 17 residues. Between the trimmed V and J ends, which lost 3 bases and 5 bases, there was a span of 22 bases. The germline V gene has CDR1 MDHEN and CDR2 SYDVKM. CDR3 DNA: TGTGCCAGCAGTTTTTCCGGAGGGGGGGGCGTCTGGACTGAAGCTTTCTTT. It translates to CASSFSGGGGVWTEAFF.

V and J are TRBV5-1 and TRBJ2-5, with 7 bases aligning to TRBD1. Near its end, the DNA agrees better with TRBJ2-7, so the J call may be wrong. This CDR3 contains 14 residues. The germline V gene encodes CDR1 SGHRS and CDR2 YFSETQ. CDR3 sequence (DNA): TGCGCCAGCAGCTCCCGGGACAGCTCCTACGAGCAGTACTTC. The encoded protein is CASSSRDSSYEQYF.

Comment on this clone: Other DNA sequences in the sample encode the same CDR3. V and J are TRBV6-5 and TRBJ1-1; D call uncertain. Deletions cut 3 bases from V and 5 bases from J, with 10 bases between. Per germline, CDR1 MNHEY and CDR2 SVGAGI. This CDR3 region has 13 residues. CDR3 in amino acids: CASSYSTATEAFF. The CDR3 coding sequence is TGTGCCAGCAGTTATTCCACGGCGACTGAAGCTTTCTTT.

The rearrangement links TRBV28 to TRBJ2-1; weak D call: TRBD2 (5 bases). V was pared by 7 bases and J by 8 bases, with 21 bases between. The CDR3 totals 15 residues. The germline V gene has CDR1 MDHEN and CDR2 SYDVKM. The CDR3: CASTISGSEGYEQFF. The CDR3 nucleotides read TGTGCCAGCACCATATCGGGTAGTGAGGGCTATGAGCAGTTCTTC.

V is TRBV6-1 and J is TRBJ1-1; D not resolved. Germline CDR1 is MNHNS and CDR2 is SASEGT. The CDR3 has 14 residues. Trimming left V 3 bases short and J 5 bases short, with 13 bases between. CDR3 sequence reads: CASSDWEVRTEAFF. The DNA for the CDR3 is TGTGCCAGCAGTGATTGGGAGGTGAGGACTGAAGCTTTCTTT.

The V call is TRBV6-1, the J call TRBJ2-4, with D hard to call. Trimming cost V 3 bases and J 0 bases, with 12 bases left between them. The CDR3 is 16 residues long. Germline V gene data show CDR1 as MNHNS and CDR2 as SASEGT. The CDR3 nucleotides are TGTGCCAGCAGTGAGTTTGCCACTATAGCCAAAAACATTCAGTACTTC. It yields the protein CASSEFATIAKNIQYF.

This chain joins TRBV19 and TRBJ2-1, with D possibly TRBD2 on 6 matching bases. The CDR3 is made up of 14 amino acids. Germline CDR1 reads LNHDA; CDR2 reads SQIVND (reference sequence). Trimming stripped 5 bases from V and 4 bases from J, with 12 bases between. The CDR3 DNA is TGTGCCAGTAGTTGGCGGGGCCCTTACAATGAGCAGTTCTTC. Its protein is CASSWRGPYNEQFF.